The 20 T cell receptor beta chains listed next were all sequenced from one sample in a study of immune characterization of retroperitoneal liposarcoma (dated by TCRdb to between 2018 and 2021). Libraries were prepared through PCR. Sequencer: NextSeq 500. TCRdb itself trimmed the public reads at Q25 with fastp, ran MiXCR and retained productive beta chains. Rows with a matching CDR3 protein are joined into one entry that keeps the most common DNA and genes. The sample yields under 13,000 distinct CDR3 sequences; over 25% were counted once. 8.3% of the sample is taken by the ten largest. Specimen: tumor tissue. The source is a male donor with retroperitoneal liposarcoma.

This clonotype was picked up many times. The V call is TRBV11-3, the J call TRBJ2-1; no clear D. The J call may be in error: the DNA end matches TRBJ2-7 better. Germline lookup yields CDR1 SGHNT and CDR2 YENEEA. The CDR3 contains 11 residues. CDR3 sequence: CASSLTHEQYF. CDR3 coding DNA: TGTGCCAGCAGCTTAACCCATGAGCAGTACTTC.

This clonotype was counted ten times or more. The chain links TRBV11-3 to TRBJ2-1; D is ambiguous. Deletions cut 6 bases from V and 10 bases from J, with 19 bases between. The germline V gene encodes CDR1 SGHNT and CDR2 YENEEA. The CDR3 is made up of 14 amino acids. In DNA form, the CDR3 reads TGTGCCAGCAGTCCCCTCGGTGGTGGCTACGAGCAGTTCTTC. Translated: CASSPLGGGYEQFF. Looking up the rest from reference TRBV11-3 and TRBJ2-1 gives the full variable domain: EAGVVQSPRYKIIEKKQPVAFWCNPISGHNTLYWYLQNLGQGPELLIRYENEEAVDDSQLPKDRFSAERLKGVDSTLKIQPAELGDSAVYLCASSPLGGGYEQFFGPGTRLTVL.

The CDR3 sequence: CASTWGGNTGELFF. The CDR3 coding sequence is TGTGCCAGCACGTGGGGCGGGAACACCGGGGAGCTGTTTTTT. This chain links TRBV6-1 with TRBJ2-2; D is perhaps TRBD1 (5 bases). The germline V gene encodes CDR1 MNHNS and CDR2 SASEGT. This CDR3 region has 14 residues. V shed 7 bases and J shed 1 base, with 10 bases lying between them.

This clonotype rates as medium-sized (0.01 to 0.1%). The CDR3 spells CASSEFVGGNTGELFF. In nucleotides, the CDR3 is TGTGCCAGCAGTGAATTTGTGGGGGGTAACACCGGGGAGCTGTTTTTT. The V gene is TRBV6-1, the J gene TRBJ2-2; D is perhaps TRBD2 (6 bases). The CDR3 covers 16 residues. In germline, CDR1 is MNHNS, CDR2 SASEGT. Between the trimmed V and J ends, which lost 2 bases and 2 bases, there was a span of 12 bases.

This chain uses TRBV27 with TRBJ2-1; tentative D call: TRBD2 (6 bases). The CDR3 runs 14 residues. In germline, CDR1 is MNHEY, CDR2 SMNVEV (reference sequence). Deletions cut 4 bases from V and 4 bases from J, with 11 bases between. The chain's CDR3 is CASSWREFYNEQFF. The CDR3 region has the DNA TGTGCCAGCAGTTGGAGGGAGTTTTACAATGAGCAGTTCTTC.

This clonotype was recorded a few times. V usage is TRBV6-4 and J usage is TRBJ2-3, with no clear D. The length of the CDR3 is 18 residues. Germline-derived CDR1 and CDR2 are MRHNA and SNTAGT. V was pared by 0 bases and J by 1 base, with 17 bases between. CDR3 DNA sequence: TGTGCCAGCAGTGACTCTGGTGGCAGCTCACTGGGCACAGATACGCAGTATTTT. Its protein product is CASSDSGGSSLGTDTQYF.

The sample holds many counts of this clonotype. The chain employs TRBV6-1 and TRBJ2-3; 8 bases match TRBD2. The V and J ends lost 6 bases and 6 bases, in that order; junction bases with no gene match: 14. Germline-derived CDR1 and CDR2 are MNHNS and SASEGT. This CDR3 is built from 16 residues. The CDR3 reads CASRGGSSGVRDTQYF. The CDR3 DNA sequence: TGTGCCAGCAGGGGAGGTAGTAGCGGGGTCCGGGATACGCAGTATTTT.

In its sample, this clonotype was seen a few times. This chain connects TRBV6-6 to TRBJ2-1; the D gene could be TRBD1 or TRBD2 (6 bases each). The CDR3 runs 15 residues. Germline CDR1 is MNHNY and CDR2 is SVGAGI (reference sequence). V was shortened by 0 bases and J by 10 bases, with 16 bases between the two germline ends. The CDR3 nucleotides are TGTGCCAGCAGTTACTCAGGGGGACTGCAGAACGAGCAGTTCTTC. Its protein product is CASSYSGGLQNEQFF.

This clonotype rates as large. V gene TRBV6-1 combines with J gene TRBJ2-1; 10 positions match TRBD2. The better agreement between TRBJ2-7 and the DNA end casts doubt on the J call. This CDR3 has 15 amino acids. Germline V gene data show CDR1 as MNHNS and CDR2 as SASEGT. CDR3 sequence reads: CASSEGLAILPEQYF. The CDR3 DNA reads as TGTGCCAGCAGTGAGGGACTAGCGATTCTTCCGGAGCAGTACTTC.

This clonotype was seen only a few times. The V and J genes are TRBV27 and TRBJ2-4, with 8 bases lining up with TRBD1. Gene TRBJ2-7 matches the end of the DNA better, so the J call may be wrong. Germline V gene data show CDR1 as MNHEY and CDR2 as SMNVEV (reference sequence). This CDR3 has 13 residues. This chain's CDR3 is CASSPQTGVEQYF. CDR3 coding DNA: TGTGCCAGCAGTCCCCAGACAGGGGTCGAGCAGTACTTC.

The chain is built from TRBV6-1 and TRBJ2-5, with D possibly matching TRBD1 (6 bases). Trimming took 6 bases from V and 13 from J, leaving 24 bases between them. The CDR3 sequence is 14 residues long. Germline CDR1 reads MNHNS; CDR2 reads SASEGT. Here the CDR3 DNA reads TGTGCCAGCAGCTCCATAGCTTGGGACACATTTTTGTACTTC. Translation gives CASSSIAWDTFLYF.

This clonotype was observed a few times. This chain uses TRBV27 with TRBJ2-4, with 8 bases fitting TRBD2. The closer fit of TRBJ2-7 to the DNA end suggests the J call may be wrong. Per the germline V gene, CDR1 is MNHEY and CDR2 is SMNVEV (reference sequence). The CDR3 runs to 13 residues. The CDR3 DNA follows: TGTGCCAGCAGTCCGCGGGGGGCCTACGAGCAGTACTTC. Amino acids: CASSPRGAYEQYF.

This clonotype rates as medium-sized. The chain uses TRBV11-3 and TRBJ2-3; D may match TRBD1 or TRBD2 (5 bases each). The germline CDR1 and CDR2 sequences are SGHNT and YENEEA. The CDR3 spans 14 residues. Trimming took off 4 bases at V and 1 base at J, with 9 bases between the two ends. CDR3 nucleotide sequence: TGTGCCAGCAGCTCAAGAGGGGGCACAGATACGCAGTATTTT. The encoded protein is CASSSRGGTDTQYF.

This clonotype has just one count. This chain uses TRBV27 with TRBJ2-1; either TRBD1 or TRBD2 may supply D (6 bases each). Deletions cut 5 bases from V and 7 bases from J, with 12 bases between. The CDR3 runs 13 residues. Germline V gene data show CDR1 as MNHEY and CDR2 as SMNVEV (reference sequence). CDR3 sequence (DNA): TGTGCCAGCAGTCCCGGGGGCCCTAATGAGCAGTTCTTC. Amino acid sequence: CASSPGGPNEQFF.

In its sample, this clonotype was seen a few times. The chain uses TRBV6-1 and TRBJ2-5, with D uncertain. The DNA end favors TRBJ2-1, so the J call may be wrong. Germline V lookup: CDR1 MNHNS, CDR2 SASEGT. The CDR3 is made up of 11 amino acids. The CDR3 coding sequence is TGTGCCAGCAGTGAAGCAGGGGAGCAGTTCTTC. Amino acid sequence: CASSEAGEQFF.

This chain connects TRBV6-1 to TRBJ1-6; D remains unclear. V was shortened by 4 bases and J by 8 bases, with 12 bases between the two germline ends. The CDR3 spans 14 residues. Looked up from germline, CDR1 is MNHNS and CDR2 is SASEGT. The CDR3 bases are TGTGCCAGCAGTGCGTGGGGATGGGATTCACCCCTCCACTTT. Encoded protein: CASSAWGWDSPLHF.

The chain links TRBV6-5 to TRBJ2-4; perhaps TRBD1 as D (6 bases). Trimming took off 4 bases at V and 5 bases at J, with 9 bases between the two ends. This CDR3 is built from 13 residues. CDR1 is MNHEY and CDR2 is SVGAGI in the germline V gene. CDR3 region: CASSSGTQNIQYF. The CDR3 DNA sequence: TGTGCCAGCAGTTCCGGGACACAAAACATTCAGTACTTC.

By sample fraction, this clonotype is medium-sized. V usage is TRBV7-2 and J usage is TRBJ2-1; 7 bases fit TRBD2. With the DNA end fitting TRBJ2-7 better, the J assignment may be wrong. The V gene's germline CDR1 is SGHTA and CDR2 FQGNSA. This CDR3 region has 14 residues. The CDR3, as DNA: TGTGCCAGCAGCTTACGCGGGGACTACAATGAGCAGTACTTC. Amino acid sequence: CASSLRGDYNEQYF.

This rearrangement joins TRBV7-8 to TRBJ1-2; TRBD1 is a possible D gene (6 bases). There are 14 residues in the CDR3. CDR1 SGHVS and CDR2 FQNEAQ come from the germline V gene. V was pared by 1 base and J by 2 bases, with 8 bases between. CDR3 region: CASSLDRANYGYTF. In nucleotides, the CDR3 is TGTGCCAGCAGCTTAGACAGGGCCAACTATGGCTACACCTTC.

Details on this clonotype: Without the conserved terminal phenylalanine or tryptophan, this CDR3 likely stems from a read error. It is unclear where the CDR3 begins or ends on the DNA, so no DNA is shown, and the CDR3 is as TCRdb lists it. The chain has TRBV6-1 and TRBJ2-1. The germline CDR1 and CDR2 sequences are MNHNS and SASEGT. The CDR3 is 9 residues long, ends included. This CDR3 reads CASSEYYSP.